This T cell receptor (beta chain) was observed in a study of blood T cell repertoires in COVID-19. About the research overall: Sites across the United States, Italy and Spain contributed samples from acute and convalescent COVID-19. Sample material is recorded as cDNA or gDNA derived from T cells, B-cell-depleted T cells, or PBMCs.

Germline assignment: CDR1 MGHDK and CDR2 SYGVNS. V dropped 3 bases and J dropped 8 bases, with 19 bases sitting between them. This CDR3 is 15 amino acids long. In the original analysis: Nucleated cell counts were estimated from reference gene primer amplification. Libraries were prepared by immunoSEQ multiplex PCR; TCRdb keeps only in-frame clonotypes and omits some of them. V, J and clone size derive from that table, while D and trimming were established from the DNA sequence. The table lists tens of thousands of clones, 87% of them singletons. The clonotype originates from a man in his forties or fifties with active COVID-19. What was sequenced was peripheral blood. The J gene is TRBJ1-2, the V gene TRBV25-1; D call uncertain. CDR3 in amino acids: CASSEVNPYSGGYTF. DNA for the CDR3: TGTGCCAGCAGTGAGGTCAACCCCTACTCGGGAGGCTACACCTTC.